What follows are 14 T cell receptor beta chains derived from one specimen sequenced in a study of PD-L1 blockade in urothelial cancer. Documented time point: pretreatment peripheral blood. The protocol was immunoSEQ multiplex PCR, while the TCRdb copy is restricted to in-frame clones and leaves out a portion. The data show tens of thousands of clones, approximately 84% seen once. This specimen was PBMCs, taken around atezolizumab (anti-PD-L1) treatment. Receptor source: a man between 60 and 75 years old with urothelial cancer.

This clone was recorded once. The chain uses TRBV19 and TRBJ2-1; TRBD1 agrees at 10 bases. J lost 4 bases, V lost 4 bases, and 4 bases had no gene match. The CDR3 is 15 amino acids. Germline V gene data show CDR1 as LNHDA and CDR2 as SQIVND (reference sequence). The CDR3 protein is CASSSRDRGYNEQFF. In nucleotides, the CDR3 is TGTGCCAGTAGTAGTCGGGACAGGGGATACAATGAGCAGTTCTTC.

A remark on this clone: An end of the junction does not agree with germline; a read error may underlie this. The chain employs TRBV6-1 and TRBJ2-5; 12 bases fit TRBD1. Germline V gene data show CDR1 as MNHNS and CDR2 as SASEGT. This CDR3 region has 15 residues. The CDR3 coding sequence is TGTGCCAGCAGGGAAGGGACAGGGGGCCGTGAGACCCAGTACTTC. Its protein product is CASREGTGGRETQYF.

This sequence joins TRBV7-6 and TRBJ2-3; tentative D call: TRBD2 (7 bases). The V end was cut by 2 bases, the J end by 13 bases, with 19 bases between. The CDR3 contains 14 residues. Germline CDR1 and CDR2: SGHVS and FNYEAQ. CDR3 protein: CASSLSLGGGLEYF. In DNA, the CDR3 is TGTGCCAGCAGCTTATCGCTGGGAGGGGGACTTGAGTATTTT.

The V and J genes are TRBV28 and TRBJ1-1; no clear D gene. Germline V lookup: CDR1 MDHEN, CDR2 SYDVKM. V shed 4 bases and J shed 0 bases, with 12 bases lying between them. The CDR3 is 15 residues long. The CDR3 loop is CASSSWRSMNTEAFF. The CDR3 bases are TGTGCCAGCAGTTCATGGAGGTCTATGAACACTGAAGCTTTCTTT.

The CDR3 DNA reads TGTGCCAGCAGCAAAACAGGGGGCGAGGGCACTGAAGCTTTCTTT. Amino acid sequence: CASSKTGGEGTEAFF. This chain uses TRBV9 with TRBJ1-1; 9 nucleotides align to TRBD1. Germline V gene data show CDR1 as SGDLS and CDR2 as YYNGEE. There are 15 residues in the CDR3. V trimming: 4 bases; J trimming: 4 bases; junction bases outside the gene matches: 8.

This sequence joins TRBV10-2 and TRBJ2-2, with 8 nucleotides matching TRBD1. Germline CDR1 and CDR2: WSHSY and SAAADI. V trimming: 7 bases; J trimming: 4 bases; junction bases outside the gene matches: 8. This CDR3 region has 15 residues. CDR3 bases: TGCGCCAGCACCAGGGGGCTTGATACCACCGGGGAGCTGTTTTTT. Translating gives CASTRGLDTTGELFF.

The gene calls are TRBV15 and TRBJ2-7; tentative D call: TRBD1 (5 bases). V was pared by 0 bases and J by 2 bases, with 8 bases between. The CDR3 sequence is 14 residues long. Germline V gene lookup returns CDR1 LNHNV and CDR2 YYDKDF (reference sequence). The CDR3 is CATSRDRATYEQYF. The CDR3 nucleotides read TGTGCCACCAGCAGAGACAGGGCGACCTACGAGCAGTACTTC.

V and J are TRBV13 and TRBJ1-2; D gene ambiguous. In germline, CDR1 is PRHDT, CDR2 FYEKMQ (reference sequence). The CDR3 sequence is 13 residues long. With 0 bases removed from V and 4 bases from J, the gap between germline ends came to 6 bases. CDR3 residues: CASSLGRIYGYTF. The CDR3 DNA reads TGTGCCAGCAGCTTAGGGCGAATCTATGGCTACACCTTC.

This clone was counted once. V is TRBV6-5 and J is TRBJ2-3, with D possibly being TRBD2 (6 bases). This CDR3 has 13 amino acids. Trimming removed 6 bases at V and 3 bases at J, with 10 bases between. Germline CDR1 reads MNHEY; CDR2 reads SVGAGI. This chain's CDR3 is CASSWGGTDTQYF. CDR3 nucleotides: TGTGCCAGCAGCTGGGGAGGAACAGATACGCAGTATTTT.

V gene TRBV4-2 combines with J gene TRBJ1-2; possible D gene TRBD1, 6 bases. The germline V gene has CDR1 LGHNA and CDR2 YNFKEQ. The V end was cut by 3 bases, the J end by 0 bases, with 14 bases between. The CDR3 totals 16 residues. The CDR3: CASSQNPGQANYGYTF. CDR3 DNA sequence: TGTGCCAGCAGCCAGAACCCGGGACAAGCTAACTATGGCTACACCTTC.

The V gene is TRBV5-1, the J gene TRBJ2-2; tentatively, D is TRBD1 (6 bases). The length of the CDR3 is 16 residues. Germline V gene data show CDR1 as SGHRS and CDR2 as YFSETQ. Trimming cost V 2 bases and J 2 bases, with 13 bases left between them. In DNA, the CDR3 is TGCGCCAGCAGCTTTGCCGCCAGGGGTAACACCGGGGAGCTGTTTTTT. It encodes CASSFAARGNTGELFF. The whole variable domain, remainder taken from reference TRBV5-1 and TRBJ2-2, is KAGVTQTPRYLIKTRGQQVTLSCSPISGHRSVSWYQQTPGQGLQFLFEYFSETQRNKGNFPGRFSGRQFSNSRSEMNVSTLELGDSALYLCASSFAARGNTGELFFGEGSRLTVL.

The rearrangement joins TRBV2 to TRBJ2-3; 10 nucleotides line up with TRBD1. With 6 bases clipped from V and 6 bases from J, the junction kept 6 bases outside the gene matches. Germline V CDR1 and CDR2: SNHLY, FYNNEI. The length of the CDR3 is 14 residues. DNA for the CDR3: TGTGCCAGCAGCCTCGGGACAGGGGCCGATACGCAGTATTTT. Protein sequence: CASSLGTGADTQYF.

The chain carries TRBV5-4 and TRBJ2-2; D is undetermined. This CDR3 is built from 15 residues. CDR1 SGHNT and CDR2 YYREEE come from the germline V gene (reference sequence). V was clipped by 0 bases and J by 0 bases, with 6 bases between them. The CDR3 here is CASSLDLSNTGELFF. The CDR3 bases are TGTGCCAGCAGCTTGGACTTATCGAACACCGGGGAGCTGTTTTTT.

The chain carries TRBV11-3 and TRBJ2-1; 7 bases map to TRBD2. The trim removed 8 bases at V and 7 bases at J, leaving 11 bases unmatched. The length of the CDR3 is 14 residues. Germline-derived CDR1 and CDR2 are SGHNT and YENEEA. Here the CDR3 DNA reads TGTGCCAGCGCAAAGTGGACCGGGGGGAATGAGCAGTTCTTC. Translating gives CASAKWTGGNEQFF. Full variable domain (remainder filled in from reference TRBV11-3 and TRBJ2-1): EAGVVQSPRYKIIEKKQPVAFWCNPISGHNTLYWYLQNLGQGPELLIRYENEEAVDDSQLPKDRFSAERLKGVDSTLKIQPAELGDSAVYLCASAKWTGGNEQFFGPGTRLTVL.